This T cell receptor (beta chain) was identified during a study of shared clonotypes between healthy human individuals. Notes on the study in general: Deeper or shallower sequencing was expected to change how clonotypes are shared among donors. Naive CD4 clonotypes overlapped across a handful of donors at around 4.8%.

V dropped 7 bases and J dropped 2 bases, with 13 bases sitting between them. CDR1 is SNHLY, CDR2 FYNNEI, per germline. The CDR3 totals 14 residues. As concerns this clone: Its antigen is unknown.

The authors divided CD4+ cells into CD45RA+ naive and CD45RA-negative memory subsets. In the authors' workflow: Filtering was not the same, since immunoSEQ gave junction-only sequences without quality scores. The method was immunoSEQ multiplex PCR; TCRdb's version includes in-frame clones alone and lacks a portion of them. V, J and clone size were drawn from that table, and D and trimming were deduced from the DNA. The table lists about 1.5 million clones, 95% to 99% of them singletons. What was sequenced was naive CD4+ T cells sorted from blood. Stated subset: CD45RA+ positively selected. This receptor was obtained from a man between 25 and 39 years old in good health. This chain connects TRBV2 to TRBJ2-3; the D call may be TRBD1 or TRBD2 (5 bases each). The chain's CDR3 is CASNPGTATDTQYF. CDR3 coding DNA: TGTGCCAGCAACCCGGGGACGGCCACAGATACGCAGTATTTT.